This paragraph covers one TCR beta chain sequence. Germline V CDR1 and CDR2: LNHDA, SQIVND (reference sequence). Trimming stripped 2 bases from V and 4 bases from J, with 11 bases between. This CDR3 comprises 14 residues. The sample comes from a study of blood T cell repertoires in COVID-19. Measured with immunoSEQ multiplex PCR; TCRdb has only the in-frame clones, and not every one. The sample consists of about 110,000 clones, approximately 90% of them appearing once. The sequence was obtained from a human donor in a cohort sampled during active COVID-19. Sample: peripheral blood. The J gene is TRBJ1-2, the V gene TRBV19; TRBD1 might be the D (5 bases). The CDR3 DNA sequence: TGTGCCAGTAGTATAAGCCAGGGCATCTATGGCTACACCTTC. This codes for CASSISQGIYGYTF.